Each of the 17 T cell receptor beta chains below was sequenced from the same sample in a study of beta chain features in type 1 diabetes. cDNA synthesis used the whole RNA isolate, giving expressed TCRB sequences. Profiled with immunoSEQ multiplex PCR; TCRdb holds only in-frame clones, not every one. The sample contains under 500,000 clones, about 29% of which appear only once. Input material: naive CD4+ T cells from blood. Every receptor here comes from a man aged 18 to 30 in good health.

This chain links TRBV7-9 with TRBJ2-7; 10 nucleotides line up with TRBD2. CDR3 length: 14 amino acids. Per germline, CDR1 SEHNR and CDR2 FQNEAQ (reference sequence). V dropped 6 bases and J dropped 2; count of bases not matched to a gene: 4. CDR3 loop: CASRRTSGPYEQYF. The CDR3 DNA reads TGTGCCAGCAGACGGACTAGCGGACCCTACGAGCAGTACTTC.

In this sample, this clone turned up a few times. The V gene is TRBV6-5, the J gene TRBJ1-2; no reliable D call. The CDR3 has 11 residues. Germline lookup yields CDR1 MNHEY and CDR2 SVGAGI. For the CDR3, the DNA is TGTGTGGAGCGGACTAACTATGGCTACACCTTC. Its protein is CVERTNYGYTF.

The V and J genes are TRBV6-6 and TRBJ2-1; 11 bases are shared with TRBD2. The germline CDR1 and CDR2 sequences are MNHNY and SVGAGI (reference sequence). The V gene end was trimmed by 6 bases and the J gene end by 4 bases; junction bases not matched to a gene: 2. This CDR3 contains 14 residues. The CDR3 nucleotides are TGTGCCAGCAGCCTAGCGGGAGGTTACAATGAGCAGTTCTTC. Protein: CASSLAGGYNEQFF.

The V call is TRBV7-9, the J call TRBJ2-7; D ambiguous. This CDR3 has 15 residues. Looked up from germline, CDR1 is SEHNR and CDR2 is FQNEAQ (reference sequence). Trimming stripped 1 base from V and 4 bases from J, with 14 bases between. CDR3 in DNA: TGTGCCAGCAGCTTAGGGGTAGAGCCTCGGTACGAGCAGTACTTC. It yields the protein CASSLGVEPRYEQYF.

CDR3 coding DNA: TGCAGTGCAACCGGACAGAACGAGCAGTACTTC. Its protein is CSATGQNEQYF. The J gene is TRBJ2-7, the V gene TRBV20-1, with D perhaps matching TRBD1 (6 bases). V was pared by 6 bases and J by 5 bases, with 11 bases between. Germline V gene lookup returns CDR1 DFQATT and CDR2 SNEGSKA (reference sequence). CDR3 length equals 11 residues.

The CDR3 coding sequence is TGTGCCACCAGCAGAGGGGACAGCTGGGGCAATCAGCCCCAGCATTTT. This encodes CATSRGDSWGNQPQHF. The chain couples TRBV15 to TRBJ1-5, with 7 bases lining up with TRBD1. With 1 base clipped from V and 2 bases from J, the junction kept 5 bases outside the gene matches. Per germline, CDR1 LNHNV and CDR2 YYDKDF (reference sequence). The CDR3 extends over 16 amino acids.

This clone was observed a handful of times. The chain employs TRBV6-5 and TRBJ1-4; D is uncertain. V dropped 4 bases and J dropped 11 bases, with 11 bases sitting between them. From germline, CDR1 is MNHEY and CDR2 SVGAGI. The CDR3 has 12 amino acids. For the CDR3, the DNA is TGTGCCAGCAGTTCTCAGGCTGGGAAACTGTTTTTT. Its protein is CASSSQAGKLFF.

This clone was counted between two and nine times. The CDR3, as DNA: TGTGCCAGCAGCCAGACAACTGAGCAGTTCTTC. Protein: CASSQTTEQFF. The chain combines TRBV14 with TRBJ2-1; no firm D call. From germline, CDR1 is SGHDN and CDR2 FVKESK. Trimming removed 3 bases at V and 9 bases at J, with 6 bases between. This CDR3 has 11 amino acids.

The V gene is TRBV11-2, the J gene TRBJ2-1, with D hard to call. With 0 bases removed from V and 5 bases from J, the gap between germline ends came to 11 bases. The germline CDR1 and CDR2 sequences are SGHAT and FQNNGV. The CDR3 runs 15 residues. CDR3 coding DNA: TGTGCCAGCAGCTTAGATCGAGCGCTAGACAATGAGCAGTTCTTC. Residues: CASSLDRALDNEQFF.

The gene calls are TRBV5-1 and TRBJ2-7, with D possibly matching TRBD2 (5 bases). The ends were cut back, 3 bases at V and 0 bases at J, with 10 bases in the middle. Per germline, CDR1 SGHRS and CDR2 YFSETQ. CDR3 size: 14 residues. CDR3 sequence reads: CASSYAGDSYEQYF. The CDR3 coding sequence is TGCGCCAGCAGCTACGCCGGGGACTCCTACGAGCAGTACTTC.

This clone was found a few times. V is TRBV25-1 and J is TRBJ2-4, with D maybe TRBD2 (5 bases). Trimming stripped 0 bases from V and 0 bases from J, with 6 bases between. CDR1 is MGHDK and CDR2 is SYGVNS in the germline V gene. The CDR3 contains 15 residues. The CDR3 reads CASSEYGLAKNIQYF. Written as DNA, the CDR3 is TGTGCCAGCAGTGAATACGGACTAGCCAAAAACATTCAGTACTTC.

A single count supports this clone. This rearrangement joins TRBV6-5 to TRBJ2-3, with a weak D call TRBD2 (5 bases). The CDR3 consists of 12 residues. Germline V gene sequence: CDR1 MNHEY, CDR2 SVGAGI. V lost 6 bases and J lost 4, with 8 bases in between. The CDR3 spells CASRDFADTQYF. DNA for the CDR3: TGTGCCAGCAGGGACTTCGCAGATACGCAGTATTTT.

The DNA for the CDR3 is TGTGCCAGCAGCTTGGCCCCTAGCACAGATACGCAGTATTTT. Amino acid sequence: CASSLAPSTDTQYF. The V and J genes are TRBV5-6 and TRBJ2-3; no firm D call. The CDR3 consists of 14 residues. V lost 0 bases to trimming and J lost 0 bases, with 5 bases between them. Germline V gives CDR1 SGHDT, CDR2 YYEEEE.

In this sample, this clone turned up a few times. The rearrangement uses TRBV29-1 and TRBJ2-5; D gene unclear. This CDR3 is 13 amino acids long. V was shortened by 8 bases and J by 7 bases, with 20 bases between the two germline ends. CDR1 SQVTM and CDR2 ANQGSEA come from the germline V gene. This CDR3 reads CSIPSRDLGTQYF. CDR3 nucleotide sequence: TGCAGCATCCCGTCAAGGGATTTAGGGACCCAGTACTTC. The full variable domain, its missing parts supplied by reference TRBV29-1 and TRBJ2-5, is SAVISQKPSRDICQRGTSLTIQCQVDSQVTMMFWYRQQPGQSLTLIATANQGSEATYESGFVIDKFPISRPNLTFSTLTVSNMSPEDSSIYLCSIPSRDLGTQYFGPGTRLLVL.

DNA for the CDR3: TGTGCCAGCAGCCAAGGGAACAGGGTAGAGACCCAGTACTTC. This codes for CASSQGNRVETQYF. V is TRBV14 and J is TRBJ2-5; possibly TRBD1 for D (6 bases). Looked up from germline, CDR1 is SGHDN and CDR2 is FVKESK. This CDR3 is 14 amino acids long. The V end was cut by 1 base, the J end by 4 bases, with 10 bases between.

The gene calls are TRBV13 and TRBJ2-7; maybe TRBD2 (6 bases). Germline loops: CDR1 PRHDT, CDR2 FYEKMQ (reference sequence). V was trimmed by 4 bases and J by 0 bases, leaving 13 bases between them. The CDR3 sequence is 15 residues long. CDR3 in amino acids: CASSSPGGTSYEQYF. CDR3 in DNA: TGTGCCAGCAGCTCTCCTGGGGGGACCTCCTACGAGCAGTACTTC.

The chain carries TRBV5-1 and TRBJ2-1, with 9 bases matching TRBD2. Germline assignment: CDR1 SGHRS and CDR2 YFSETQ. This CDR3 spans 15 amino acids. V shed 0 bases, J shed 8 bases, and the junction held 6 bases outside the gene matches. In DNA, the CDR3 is TGCGCCAGCAGCTTGGTAGCGGGGGAGGCCCATGAGCAGTTCTTC. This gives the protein CASSLVAGEAHEQFF.